The following is a T cell receptor beta chain sequence with its context. The target antigen is unknown. Original methodology: The study took CDR3 differences across clinicopathological groups and made a distant-metastasis classifier for papillary thyroid cancer from them. TCRdb re-analyzed the PCR reads using MiXCR. Here the V and J calls rest on TCRdb's processing, not on the authors' analysis. The repertoire includes just over 70,000 clones, around 19% of them detected once, and around 13% sits in the top ten. The record originates from a study of metastatic and nonmetastatic thyroid tumors. The wider study: A comparison of repertoires was made across blood and tumor or nodule tissue from malignant and benign thyroid patients.

The V gene end was trimmed by 1 base and the J gene end by 3 bases; junction bases not matched to a gene: 5. This CDR3 spans 17 amino acids. Germline V gene lookup returns CDR1 SGHVS and CDR2 FNYEAQ. No treatment of any kind had been given to any patient before thyroid surgery. General observations from the study: It was reportedly found that TCR beta diversity was significantly higher in malignant thyroid tumors than in benign nodules, a difference seen in both blood and tumor samples.

The sequence came from a female donor with papillary thyroid cancer or a benign thyroid nodule (not recorded which). Some clones in this sample may be carry-over from other donors' samples. Sequencing used blood. The chain carries TRBV7-6 and TRBJ2-7; 14 nucleotides align to TRBD2. CDR3 DNA sequence: TGTGCCAGCAGCTTAGTAGGGACTAGCGGGAGCTTCTACGAGCAGTACGTC. Its translation: CASSLVGTSGSFYEQYV.